What follows is one TCR beta chain and its context. Its antigen remains unidentified. No base qualities exist here, and no much larger clone lies one base off it. From cysteine to phenylalanine, the CDR3 is 13 amino acids long. Just the 39-base CDR3 DNA is kept, in frame starting at base 1. The CDR1 and CDR2 encoded by the germline V gene are SGHTA and FQGNSA. V loses 2 bases of germline sequence and J loses 1 base, and the interval between the two ends is 5 bases. The cohort consisted of approximately 670 healthy bone marrow donors. At the time of sampling, all cohort members were nominally healthy, though unrecorded immune exposures were likely present. The donor was CMV seronegative and was included in the group of a few hundred seronegative cohort members. A peripheral blood sample was provided by each donor, and peripheral blood mononuclear cells were used for TCR beta sequencing. Genomic DNA was extracted from the blood cell samples with the Qiagen DNeasy Blood Extraction Kit.

Libraries were constructed by the immunoSEQ multiplex PCR assay. For the multiplex PCR, a mixture combining 60 forward primers for TCR Vbeta segments and 13 reverse primers for TCR Jbeta segments was used. A multiplex PCR assay on genomic DNA amplified the CDR3 region of rearranged TCR beta genes. The amplified TCR beta libraries were sequenced on the Illumina HiSeq System as 87-base-pair reads. In the authors' own workflow: A later analysis tallied 75 million to 95 million unique TCR beta chains across the 660 or so repertoires, and approximately 11 million of those chains were shared by two or more donors. Raw reads were error-corrected and collapsed into unique sequences by a nearest-neighbor algorithm in which closely related sequences were merged to remove PCR and sequencing errors. V, D and J gene segments were assigned by aligning CDR3 sequences to IMGT reference sequences. For a sequence to be retained, a match of at least six nucleotides to both a V gene segment and a J gene segment was required. Rearrangements were classified as productive when the CDR3 lacked stop codons and remained in frame with V and J, and all other rearrangements were classified as non-productive. Following IMGT convention, CDR3 was defined as the stretch from the second conserved V-encoded cysteine to the conserved J-encoded phenylalanine. Sequences without an unambiguous match to a single V gene segment were excluded from the earlier analysis of 587 of the donors. An earlier analysis of several hundred of the donors called V segments functional above 56.7% productive rearrangements and segregating when the between-donor standard deviation exceeded 5%. To diagnose cytomegalovirus status from the catalog of TCR beta chain sequences, a statistical classification framework was built. V and J gene assignment, in a later analysis, came from comparing TCR nucleotide sequences with IMGT/GENE-DB human TR gene sequences. Using the TCRdist pipeline, a later analysis assigned CDR3 sequences along with most-parsimonious VDJ recombination scenarios. In a later analysis, every TCR beta chain was defined by the combination of its CDR3 amino acid sequence and its V-gene family, and reads without a unique V-gene family were dropped. A later analysis removed 592 highly shared, low-generation-probability nucleotide sequences to deal with suspected cross-contamination and a sequencing artifact. In a later analysis, a clonal expansion index was calculated for each public chain from normalized within-repertoire ranks of inferred template counts. A later analysis computed generation probabilities with a VDJ recombination model fitted to out-of-frame rearrangements, and checked the results against IGoR. Hypergeometric tests were used in a later analysis to score TCR-TCR, TCR-HLA and TCR-CMV co-occurrence, with a repertoire-size bias correction applied to the TCR pairs. False discovery rates were estimated in a later analysis by permuting HLA or CMV assignments 20 times. In a later analysis, co-occurring TCRs were grouped with DBSCAN, and TCRdist sequence similarity was added when clustering was performed within HLA-allele-positive subsets. For co-occurrence clustering, repertoires with fewer than 30,000 or more than 120,000 public chains were excluded, along with a handful of repertoires with anomalous nucleotide sharing. The clones in this table, taken by TCRdb from immuneACCESS, are in-frame only. Not every clone is retained; where verified, under half of the shortfall comes from an unresolved V gene, and the cause of the rest is unknown. The V and J calls and clone size were taken over from that table, and D and trimming were inferred from the DNA. The sample table contains approximately 120,000 clones; only one count was recorded for roughly 77% of them. About 1.8% of the sample belongs to the ten largest clones.

The data belong to a study of cytomegalovirus exposure and HLA in healthy donors (dated by TCRdb to 2016 to 2017). Concerning the study at large: An earlier analysis of several hundred of the donors reported approximately 270 Gb of sequence data and some 100 million unique TCR beta sequences from approximately 180 million T cells. An early release that covered fewer than 750 HLA-typed donors contained approximately 320 gigabases of sequencing data and 70 million to 100 million unique TCR sequences. Of the roughly 430 genotyped donors, 81% fell in the genetic ancestry cluster associated with self-reported Caucasian donors. The aim of the study was to test whether cataloging public T cell receptors could identify signatures of past pathogen exposure. The study used immunosequencing to profile the T cell repertoires of 666 subjects and linked those repertoires to cytomegalovirus serostatus. A separate validation cohort of roughly 130 different subjects was used in addition to the approximately 640-subject first cohort. To predict cytomegalovirus infection status, the study combined high-throughput TCR immunosequencing, statistical association of individual TCRs with disease status, and machine learning. A later analysis re-analyzed previously published TCR beta repertoires from about 730 donors and added high-resolution HLA genotyping to study TCR occurrence patterns. Rather than using new phenotypic data, the later analysis identified candidate immune exposures from TCR beta sequences and from how often those sequences occurred across donors. An earlier analysis of approximately 630 of the donors applied high-throughput TCR beta sequencing to assess whether each TCR beta V gene segment acted as functional or pseudogenic. Donor age, sex, ethnicity and CMV serostatus were compiled alongside the repertoire data. In a later genetic analysis, genome-wide SNP genotypes for about 65% of the roughly 670 donors were used, and that subset was treated as a discovery cohort. All discovery cohort repertoires had been generated on a single sequencing platform. Class I and class II HLA loci were covered by the typing at four-digit resolution. The number of typed donors differed by locus: roughly 620-630 for A, B, C, DRB1 and DQB1; approximately 530 for DQA1; over 600 for DPA1; and around 450 for DPB1. Five DR-DQ haplotypes were treated as single units for association and clustering because of strong linkage in the cohort. Across approximately 400 genotyped donors of the cohort, an average of 235,054 unique TCR beta nucleotide sequences per donor were sequenced, and around 20% of those sequences were non-productive. General conclusions and limits of the study: It was suggested by the authors that the approach could potentially be generalized to other disease states and immunological phenotypes. At a false discovery rate of 0.05, a later analysis linked 16,000 or so TCR beta sequences to specific HLA alleles. The sequencing pipeline was judged likely to have produced a cluster of highly shared sequence variants as a technical artifact. In both the original and validation cohorts, the classifier was reported to diagnose cytomegalovirus status with high specificity and sensitivity. In vitro tests confirmed that a few of the cytomegalovirus-associated TCR beta chains recognize cytomegalovirus antigens. In a later analysis, the rate of TCR association differed among HLA loci, with DRB1 alleles having the most associated TCRs and HLA-C alleles having the fewest. In this cohort, only TCR beta chains were sequenced, and detectable features were limited by the absence of alpha or paired-chain data. A later analysis found that HLA-associated TCR beta chains were more clonally expanded and had lower generation probabilities than equally common non-associated chains. The earlier analysis of about 600 of the donors excluded approximately 15 rarely observed V segments, including chromosome 9 orphons, because counts were too low. A total of about 180 TCR beta chains were listed by the study as associated with cytomegalovirus. A later genetic analysis reported fewer N-insertions in productive TCRs among donors in an Asian-associated ancestry cluster than the roughly 700-donor mean. Sequencing depth was assumed to be roughly uniform across donors in the presence/absence analyses, though that assumption may not hold. Because some donors lacked HLA typing at each locus, the association tests relied only on the typed subset. An association between a missense DCLRE1C variant and V-gene and J-gene trimming of TCR beta chains was found in a later genetic analysis and replicated in an independent cohort. A further reported finding was that TCR beta sequences accurately predicted the HLA-A and HLA-B alleles for most subjects in the first cohort. Linkage disequilibrium might explain the correlated functional status among segregating V segments, but an unknown experimental factor could not be excluded. Assigning TCR associations to individual alleles was difficult when HLA alleles, especially DR and DQ, strongly co-occurred. In a later analysis, several top co-occurrence clusters were reported to appear linked to parvovirus B19, influenza, CMV and Epstein-Barr virus. A later analysis found that most CMV-associated TCR beta chains appeared HLA-restricted, with HLA associations seemingly driven largely by CMV exposure. Broadly in line with IMGT annotations, most TCR beta V segments showed up in productive rearrangements about 87% or about 30% of the time in an earlier analysis of roughly 590 of the donors. Some IMGT-functional V segments, including TRBV6-2 and TRBV6-3, could not be told apart with the 87-base-pair reads, so those segments were excluded. Across donors, most TCR sequences were observed very rarely, whereas some public TCRs were present in many individuals. For the cohort, immune exposure information was limited to CMV serostatus.

The sample consisted of PBMCs. The chain is made from TRBV7-2 and TRBJ1-1, and perhaps TRBD1 as D gene, on 5 matching bases. This receptor was obtained from a young man in good health and CMV-seronegative. This receptor carries the CDR3 CASSLRGNTEAFF. The bases read TGTGCCAGCAGCTTAAGGGGGAACACTGAAGCTTTCTTT.